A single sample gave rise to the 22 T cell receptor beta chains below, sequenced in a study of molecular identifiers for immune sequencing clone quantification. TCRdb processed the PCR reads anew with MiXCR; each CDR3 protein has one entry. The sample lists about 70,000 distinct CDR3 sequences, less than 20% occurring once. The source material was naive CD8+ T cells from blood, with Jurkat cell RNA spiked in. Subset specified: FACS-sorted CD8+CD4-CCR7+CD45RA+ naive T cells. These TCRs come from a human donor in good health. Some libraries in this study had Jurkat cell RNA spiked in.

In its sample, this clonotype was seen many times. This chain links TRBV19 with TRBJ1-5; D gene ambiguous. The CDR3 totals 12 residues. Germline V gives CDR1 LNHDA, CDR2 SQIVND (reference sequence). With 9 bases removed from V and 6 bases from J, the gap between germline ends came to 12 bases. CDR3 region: CASMEDFQPQHF. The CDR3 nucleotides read TGTGCCAGCATGGAGGATTTTCAGCCCCAGCATTTT. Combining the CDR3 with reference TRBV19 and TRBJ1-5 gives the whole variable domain DGGITQSPKYLFRKEGQNVTLSCEQNLNHDAMYWYRQDPGQGLRLIYYSQIVNDFQKGDIAEGYSVSREKKESFPLTVTSAQKNPTAFYLCASMEDFQPQHFGDGTRLSIL.

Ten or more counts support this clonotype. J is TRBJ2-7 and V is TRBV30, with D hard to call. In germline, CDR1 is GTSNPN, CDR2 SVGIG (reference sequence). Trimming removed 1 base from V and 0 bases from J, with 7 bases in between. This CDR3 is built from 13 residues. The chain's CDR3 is CAWSGASSYEQYF. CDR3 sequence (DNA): TGTGCCTGGAGTGGTGCTAGCTCCTACGAGCAGTACTTC.

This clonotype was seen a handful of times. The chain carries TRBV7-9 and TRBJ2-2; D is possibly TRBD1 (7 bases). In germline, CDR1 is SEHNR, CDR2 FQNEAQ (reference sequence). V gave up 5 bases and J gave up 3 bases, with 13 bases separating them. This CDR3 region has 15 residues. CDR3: CASSTQGGYTGELFF. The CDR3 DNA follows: TGTGCCAGCAGCACTCAGGGGGGATACACCGGGGAGCTGTTTTTT.

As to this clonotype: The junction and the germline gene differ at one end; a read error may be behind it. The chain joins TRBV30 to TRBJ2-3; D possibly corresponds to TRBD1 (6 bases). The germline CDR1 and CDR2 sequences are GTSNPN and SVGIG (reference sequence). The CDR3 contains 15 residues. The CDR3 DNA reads TGTGCCTGGAGGCTGGTGGGGGCACCCCAAGATACGCAGGATTTT. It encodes CAWRLVGAPQDTQDF.

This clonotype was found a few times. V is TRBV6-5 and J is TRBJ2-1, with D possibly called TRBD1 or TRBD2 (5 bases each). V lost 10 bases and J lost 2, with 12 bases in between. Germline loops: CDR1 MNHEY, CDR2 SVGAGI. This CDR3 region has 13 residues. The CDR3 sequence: CATQQGPYNEQFF. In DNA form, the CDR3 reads TGTGCCACTCAGCAGGGACCCTACAATGAGCAGTTCTTC.

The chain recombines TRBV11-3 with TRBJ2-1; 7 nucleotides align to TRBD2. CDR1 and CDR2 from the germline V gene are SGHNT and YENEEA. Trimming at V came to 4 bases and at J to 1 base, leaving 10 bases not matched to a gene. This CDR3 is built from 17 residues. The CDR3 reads CASSSFGAGESYNEQFF. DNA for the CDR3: TGTGCCAGCAGCTCATTTGGTGCGGGAGAATCCTACAATGAGCAGTTCTTC.

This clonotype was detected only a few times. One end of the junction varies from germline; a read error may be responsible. CDR3 nucleotides: TGTGCCAGTAGCTTAGGGTTCGGGACCGGGGAGCTGTTTTTT. It specifies CASSLGFGTGELFF. This chain joins TRBV5-4 and TRBJ2-2; D gene uncertain. The germline CDR1 and CDR2 sequences are SGHNT and YYREEE (reference sequence). The CDR3 covers 14 residues.

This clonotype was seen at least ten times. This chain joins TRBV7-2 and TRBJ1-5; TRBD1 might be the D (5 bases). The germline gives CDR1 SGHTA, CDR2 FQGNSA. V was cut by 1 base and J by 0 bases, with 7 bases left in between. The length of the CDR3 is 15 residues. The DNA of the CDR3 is TGTGCCAGCAGCTTAGGTCAGGGTAGCAATCAGCCCCAGCATTTT. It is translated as CASSLGQGSNQPQHF. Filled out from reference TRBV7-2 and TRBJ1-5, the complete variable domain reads GAGVSQSPSNKVTEKGKDVELRCDPISGHTALYWYRQSLGQGLEFLIYFQGNSAPDKSGLPSDRFSAERTGGSVSTLTIQRTQQEDSAVYLCASSLGQGSNQPQHFGDGTRLSIL.

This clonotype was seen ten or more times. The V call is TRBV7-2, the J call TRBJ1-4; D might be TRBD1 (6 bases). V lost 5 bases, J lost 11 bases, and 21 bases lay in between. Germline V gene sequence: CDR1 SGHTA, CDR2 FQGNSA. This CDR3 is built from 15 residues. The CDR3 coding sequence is TGTGCCAGCAGCCTTGGAGGGGGAGGTGGGTTGAAACTGTTTTTT. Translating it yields CASSLGGGGGLKLFF.

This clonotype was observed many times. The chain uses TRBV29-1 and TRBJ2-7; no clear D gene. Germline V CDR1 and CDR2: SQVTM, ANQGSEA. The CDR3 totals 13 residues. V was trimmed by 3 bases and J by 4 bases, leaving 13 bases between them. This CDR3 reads CSVESGQTYEQYF. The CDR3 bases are TGCAGCGTTGAGTCGGGTCAGACTTACGAGCAGTACTTC.

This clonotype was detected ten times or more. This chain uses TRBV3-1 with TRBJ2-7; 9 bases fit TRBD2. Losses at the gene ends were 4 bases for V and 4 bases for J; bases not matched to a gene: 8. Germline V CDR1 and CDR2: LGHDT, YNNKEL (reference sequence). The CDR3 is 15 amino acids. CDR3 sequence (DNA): TGTGCCAGCAGCCCTCTTCCTGCGGGAGGGTACGAGCAGTACTTC. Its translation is CASSPLPAGGYEQYF.

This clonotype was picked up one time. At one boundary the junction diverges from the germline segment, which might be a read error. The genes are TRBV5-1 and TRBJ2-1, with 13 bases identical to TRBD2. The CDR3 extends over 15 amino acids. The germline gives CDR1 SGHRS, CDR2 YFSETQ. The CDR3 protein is CASRSGTSGINEQLF. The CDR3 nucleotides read TGCGCCAGCAGGTCCGGGACTAGCGGGATCAATGAGCAGCTCTTC.

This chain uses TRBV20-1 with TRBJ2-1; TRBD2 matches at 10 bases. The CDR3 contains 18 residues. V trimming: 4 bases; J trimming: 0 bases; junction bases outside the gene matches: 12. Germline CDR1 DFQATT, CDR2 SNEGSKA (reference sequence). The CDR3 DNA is TGCAGTGCTAAAGATCTCGCGGCTAGCGGGAGCTCCTACAATGAGCAGTTCTTC. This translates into CSAKDLAASGSSYNEQFF.

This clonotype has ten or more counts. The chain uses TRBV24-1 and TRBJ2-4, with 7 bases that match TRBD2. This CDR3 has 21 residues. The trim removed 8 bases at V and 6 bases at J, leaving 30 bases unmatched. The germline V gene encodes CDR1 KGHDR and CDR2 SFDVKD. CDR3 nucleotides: TGTGCCACCATGGGAGATCCGGGTCTGCGGGAGATTGGGCCCTCCCGAAACATTCAGTACTTC. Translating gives CATMGDPGLREIGPSRNIQYF.

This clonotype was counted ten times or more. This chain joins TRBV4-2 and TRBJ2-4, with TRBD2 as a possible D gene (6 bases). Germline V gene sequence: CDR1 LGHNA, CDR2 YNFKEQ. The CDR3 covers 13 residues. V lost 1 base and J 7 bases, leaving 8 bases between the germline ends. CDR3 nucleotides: TGTGCCAGCAGCCAAGCGGGGGATAACATTCAGTACTTC. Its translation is CASSQAGDNIQYF.

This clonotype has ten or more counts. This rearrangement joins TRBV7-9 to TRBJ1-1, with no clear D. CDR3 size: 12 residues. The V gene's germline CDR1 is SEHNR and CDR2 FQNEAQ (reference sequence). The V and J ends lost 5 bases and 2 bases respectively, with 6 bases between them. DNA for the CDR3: TGTGCCAGCAGCGATATTAACACTGAAGCTTTCTTT. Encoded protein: CASSDINTEAFF.

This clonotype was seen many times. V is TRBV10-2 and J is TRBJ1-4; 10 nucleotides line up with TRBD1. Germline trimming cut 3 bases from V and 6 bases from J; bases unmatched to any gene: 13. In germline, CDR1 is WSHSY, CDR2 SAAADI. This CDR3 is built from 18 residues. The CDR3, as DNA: TGCGCCAGCAGTGAACAACCCCAGGGACAGGGGACGGATGAAAAACTGTTTTTT. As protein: CASSEQPQGQGTDEKLFF.

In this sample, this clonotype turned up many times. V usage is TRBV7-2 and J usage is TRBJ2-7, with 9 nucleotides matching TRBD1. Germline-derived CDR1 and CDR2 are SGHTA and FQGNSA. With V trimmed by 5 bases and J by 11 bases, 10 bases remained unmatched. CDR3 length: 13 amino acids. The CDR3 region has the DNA TGTGCCAGCAGCCTTTGGACAGGGGCCTCTGAGTACTTC. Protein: CASSLWTGASEYF. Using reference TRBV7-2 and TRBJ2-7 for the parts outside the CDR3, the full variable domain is GAGVSQSPSNKVTEKGKDVELRCDPISGHTALYWYRQSLGQGLEFLIYFQGNSAPDKSGLPSDRFSAERTGGSVSTLTIQRTQQEDSAVYLCASSLWTGASEYFGPGTRLTVT.

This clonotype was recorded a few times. CDR3 sequence reads: CASTKVQADTQYF. In DNA, the CDR3 is TGTGCCAGCACCAAGGTTCAGGCAGATACGCAGTATTTT. The chain combines TRBV2 with TRBJ2-3; D remains ambiguous. Germline lookup yields CDR1 SNHLY and CDR2 FYNNEI. The V end was cut by 7 bases, the J end by 4 bases, with 12 bases between. CDR3 length: 13 amino acids.

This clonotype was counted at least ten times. CDR3 residues: CASSQERPPGTAYEQYF. The DNA for the CDR3 is TGCGCCAGCAGCCAAGAACGACCCCCCGGCACGGCCTACGAGCAGTACTTC. V gene TRBV4-1 combines with J gene TRBJ2-7; D unresolved. This CDR3 has 17 amino acids. V lost 0 bases and J 2 bases, leaving 17 bases between the germline ends. Per the germline V gene, CDR1 is MGHRA and CDR2 is YSYEKL.

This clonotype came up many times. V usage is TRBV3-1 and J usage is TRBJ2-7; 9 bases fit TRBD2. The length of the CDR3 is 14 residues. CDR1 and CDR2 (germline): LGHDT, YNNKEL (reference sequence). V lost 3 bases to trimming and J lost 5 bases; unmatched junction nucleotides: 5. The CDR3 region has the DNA TGTGCCAGCAGCCAGGGGACTAGCCCTCACGAGCAGTACTTC. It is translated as CASSQGTSPHEQYF.

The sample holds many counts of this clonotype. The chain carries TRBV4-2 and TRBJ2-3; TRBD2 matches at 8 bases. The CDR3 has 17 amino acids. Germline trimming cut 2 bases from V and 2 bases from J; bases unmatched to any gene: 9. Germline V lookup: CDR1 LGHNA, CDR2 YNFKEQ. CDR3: CASSQRAAGGNTDTQYF. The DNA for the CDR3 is TGTGCCAGCAGCCAAAGAGCGGCGGGAGGTAACACAGATACGCAGTATTTT.